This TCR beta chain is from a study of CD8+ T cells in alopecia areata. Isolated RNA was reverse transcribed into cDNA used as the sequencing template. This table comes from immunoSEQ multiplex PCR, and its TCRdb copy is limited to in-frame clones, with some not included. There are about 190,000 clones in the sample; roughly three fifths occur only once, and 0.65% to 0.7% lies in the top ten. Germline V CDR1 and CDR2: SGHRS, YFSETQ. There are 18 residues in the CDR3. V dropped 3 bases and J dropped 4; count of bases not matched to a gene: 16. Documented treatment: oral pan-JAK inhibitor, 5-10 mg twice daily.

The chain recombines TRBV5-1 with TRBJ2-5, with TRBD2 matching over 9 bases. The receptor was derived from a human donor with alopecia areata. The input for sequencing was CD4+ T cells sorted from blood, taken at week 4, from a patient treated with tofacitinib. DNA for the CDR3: TGCGCCAGCAGCTCCTGGGATAGCGGGAGATCGGGAGGAGAGACCCAGTACTTC. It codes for CASSSWDSGRSGGETQYF. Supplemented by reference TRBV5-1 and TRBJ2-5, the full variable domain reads KAGVTQTPRYLIKTRGQQVTLSCSPISGHRSVSWYQQTPGQGLQFLFEYFSETQRNKGNFPGRFSGRQFSNSRSEMNVSTLELGDSALYLCASSSWDSGRSGGETQYFGPGTRLLVL.